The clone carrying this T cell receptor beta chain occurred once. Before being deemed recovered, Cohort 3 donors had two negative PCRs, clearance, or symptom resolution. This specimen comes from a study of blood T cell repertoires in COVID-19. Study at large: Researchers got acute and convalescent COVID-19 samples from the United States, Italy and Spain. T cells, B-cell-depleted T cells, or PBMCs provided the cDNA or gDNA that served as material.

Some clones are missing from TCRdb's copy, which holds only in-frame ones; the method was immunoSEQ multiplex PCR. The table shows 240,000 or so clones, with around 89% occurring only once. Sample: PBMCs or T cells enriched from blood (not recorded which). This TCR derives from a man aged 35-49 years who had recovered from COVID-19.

The CDR3 bases are TGTGCCAGCAGTATAAGCCAGGAGGGTAGTCAGCCCCAGCATTTT. This encodes CASSISQEGSQPQHF. V and J are TRBV27 and TRBJ1-5; D gene unclear. The germline V and J ends were trimmed by 5 bases and 6 bases, with 17 bases remaining between them. This CDR3 has 15 amino acids. Germline values: CDR1 MNHEY, CDR2 SMNVEV (reference sequence).